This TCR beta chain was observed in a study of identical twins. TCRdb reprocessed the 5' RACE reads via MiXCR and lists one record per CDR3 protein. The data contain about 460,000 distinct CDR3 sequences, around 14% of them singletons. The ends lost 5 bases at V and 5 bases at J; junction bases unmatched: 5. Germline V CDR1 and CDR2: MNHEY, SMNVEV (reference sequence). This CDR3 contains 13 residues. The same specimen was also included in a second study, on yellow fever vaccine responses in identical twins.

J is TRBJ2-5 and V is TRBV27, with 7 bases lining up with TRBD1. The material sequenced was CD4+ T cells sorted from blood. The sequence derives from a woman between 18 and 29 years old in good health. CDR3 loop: CASSPGQSETQYF. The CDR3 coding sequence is TGTGCCAGCAGTCCGGGACAGTCGGAGACCCAGTACTTC.